This TCR beta chain was profiled in a study of early T cells in non-severe SARS-CoV-2 infection. Study-wide background: With bulk RNA from unsorted whole blood as input, sequencing yielded unpaired chains.

Attachment of unique molecular identifiers to individual cDNA molecules was performed. One entry per CDR3 protein results from TCRdb running MiXCR on the 5' RACE reads. The sample carries some 35,000 distinct CDR3 sequences, under 5% recorded once. There are 16 residues in the CDR3. The germline gives CDR1 SGHNT, CDR2 YYREEE (reference sequence). Trimming shortened V by 0 bases and J by 0 bases, and 10 bases separated the two germline ends. The source of this sequence is an adult who was a healthcare worker with PCR-confirmed SARS-CoV-2 infection or an uninfected control (not recorded which). Sequencing used whole blood. The rearrangement uses TRBV5-4 and TRBJ1-3; D remains unclear. CDR3 protein: CASSLASVNSGNTIYF. CDR3 DNA sequence: TGTGCCAGCAGCTTGGCGTCGGTGAACTCTGGAAACACCATATATTTT. The variable domain in full, completed from reference TRBV5-4 and TRBJ1-3, reads ETGVTQSPTHLIKTRGQQVTLRCSSQSGHNTVSWYQQALGQGPQFIFQYYREEENGRGNFPPRFSGLQFPNYSSELNVNALELDDSALYLCASSLASVNSGNTIYFGEGSWLTVV.